Below are 3 T cell receptor beta chains sequenced from a single sample in a study of hypomethylating agent response in myelodysplastic syndrome. Profiled with immunoSEQ multiplex PCR; TCRdb holds only in-frame clones, not every one. Of around 4,000 clones in the sample, around 86% are singletons; the top ten hold approximately 13%. Sequencing used bone marrow, obtained before or after starting hypomethylating agent treatment for myelodysplastic syndrome (not recorded which). The receptor source for this set is a human donor with myelodysplastic syndrome.

This clone was picked up one time. The V call is TRBV30, the J call TRBJ2-3; D possibly uses TRBD1 or TRBD2 (6 bases each). Germline CDR1 reads GTSNPN; CDR2 reads SVGIG (reference sequence). V dropped 4 bases and J dropped 2 bases, with 13 bases sitting between them. The CDR3 length is 14 residues. The CDR3 loop reads CAWMARGLTDTQYF. The CDR3 DNA follows: TGTGCCTGGATGGCTCGGGGGCTCACAGATACGCAGTATTTT.

This clone was detected a few times. The chain is built from TRBV29-1 and TRBJ1-1; 7 nucleotides match TRBD1. The length of the CDR3 is 13 residues. V was clipped by 7 bases and J by 2 bases; unmatched bases: 7. CDR1 and CDR2 from the germline V gene are SQVTM and ANQGSEA. This CDR3 reads CSGRQGSNTEAFF. The CDR3 nucleotides read TGCAGCGGGCGACAGGGATCAAACACTGAAGCTTTCTTT.

The chain carries TRBV11-2 and TRBJ2-3; D gene unclear. The CDR3 extends over 14 amino acids. Germline V lookup: CDR1 SGHAT, CDR2 FQNNGV. V lost 5 bases and J 2 bases, leaving 11 bases between the germline ends. CDR3 coding DNA: TGTGCCAGCAGCCAGACCGACTCCACAGATACGCAGTATTTT. Translated: CASSQTDSTDTQYF.